The sequence of this T cell receptor beta chain was determined in a study of blood T cell repertoires in COVID-19. Study details: Cohort 3 recovered donors had two negative PCRs, clearance, or symptom resolution. Spain, Italy and the United States supplied samples that represented acute and convalescent COVID-19. The cDNA or gDNA used as material had been derived from T cells, B-cell-depleted T cells, or PBMCs.

Participants spanned ages about 18 to 90 years and resided in over 20 US areas. Generated by immunoSEQ multiplex PCR, the TCRdb table keeps only in-frame clones and is missing some. The profile shows around 300,000 clones, approximately 90% of them singletons. The germline V gene has CDR1 MDHEN and CDR2 SYDVKM. This CDR3 is 15 amino acids long. Trimming took off 2 bases at V and 9 bases at J, with 14 bases between the two ends. This TCR came from a woman aged 55-70 years in a cohort exposed to, infected with or recovered from COVID-19 (not recorded which). The rearrangement joins TRBV28 to TRBJ1-6, with D perhaps matching TRBD1 (5 bases). Sample: PBMCs or T cells enriched from blood (not recorded which). This chain's CDR3 is CASSLGGEGSSPLHF. CDR3 DNA: TGTGCCAGCAGTTTAGGTGGGGAGGGGTCTTCACCCCTCCACTTT.